The present T cell receptor beta chain was sequenced within a study of post-analysis software for immune sequencing data. This CDR3 is built from 10 residues. Regarding this clonotype: The antigen remains unidentified. One junction end disagrees with the germline gene, perhaps due to a read error.

Findings of the study overall: Relative to controls, patients had 4 or 5 TRBV segments at higher frequency, with TRBV5-6, TRBV5-1 and TRBV20-1 among these.

TCR beta cDNA libraries included unique molecular identifiers. TCRdb processed the PCR reads anew with MiXCR; each CDR3 protein has one entry. The table includes a few hundred thousand distinct CDR3 sequences, around a third detected once. The genes are TRBV12-3 or TRBV12-4 and TRBJ2-3, with D hard to call. The specimen sequenced was blood. The source of this sequence is a girl aged 2-17 years with multiple sclerosis. As DNA, the CDR3 is TGTGCCAGCAAGGAAGATGCGCAGTATTTT. Its protein product is CASKEDAQYF.